Below, 24 T cell receptor beta chains from the same sample are listed, as sequenced in a study of Ad26.COV2.S vaccination and SARS-CoV-2 variants. TCRdb keeps only in-frame clones here, not all; method: immunoSEQ multiplex PCR. The sample has roughly 380,000 clones, 85% to 90% seen once. The treatment here: roughly 18 received Ad26.COV2.S at low or high dose, single or two shots; about 5 received placebo; per-sample allocation not given. It was on day 63 after the first vaccine or placebo injection that samples were taken. Source: peripheral blood, taken in a trial of Ad26.COV2.S vaccine versus placebo. The receptor set was obtained from a person aged 18-60 years who received the Ad26.COV2.S COVID-19 vaccine or a placebo.

The V gene is TRBV19, the J gene TRBJ1-4; D ambiguous. CDR3 length: 13 amino acids. V was cut by 4 bases and J by 4 bases, with 7 bases left in between. Germline V lookup: CDR1 LNHDA, CDR2 SQIVND (reference sequence). In DNA, the CDR3 is TGTGCCAGTAGTACCGGGTATAATGAAAAACTGTTTTTT. Protein product: CASSTGYNEKLFF.

This rearrangement joins TRBV7-9 to TRBJ2-3; 7 bases agree with TRBD1. The V gene end was trimmed by 2 bases and the J gene end by 4 bases; junction bases not matched to a gene: 6. Germline V gene sequence: CDR1 SEHNR, CDR2 FQNEAQ (reference sequence). The CDR3 sequence is 15 residues long. The CDR3 reads CASSLKTQGADTQYF. CDR3 coding DNA: TGTGCCAGCAGCTTAAAGACGCAGGGGGCAGATACGCAGTATTTT.

DNA for the CDR3: TGTGCCAGCAGTTTATTTCCGGGGGGATACACCGGGGAGCTGTTTTTT. It codes for CASSLFPGGYTGELFF. The chain uses TRBV28 and TRBJ2-2, with 7 bases aligning to TRBD2. The CDR3 length is 16 residues. The V and J ends lost 1 base and 3 bases, in that order; junction bases with no gene match: 5. CDR1 is MDHEN, CDR2 SYDVKM, per germline. Combining the CDR3 with reference TRBV28 and TRBJ2-2 gives the whole variable domain DVKVTQSSRYLVKRTGEKVFLECVQDMDHENMFWYRQDPGLGLRLIYFSYDVKMKEKGDIPEGYSVSREKKERFSLILESASTNQTSMYLCASSLFPGGYTGELFFGEGSRLTVL.

In this sample, this clone turned up a few times. For the CDR3, the DNA is TGCGCCAGCACCCCCCCTCTGGACACCGGGGAGCTGTTTTTT. Translating gives CASTPPLDTGELFF. The J gene is TRBJ2-2, the V gene TRBV5-1, with D unresolved. The CDR3 spans 14 residues. Trimming took off 6 bases at V and 3 bases at J, with 12 bases between the two ends. Germline CDR1 and CDR2: SGHRS and YFSETQ.

The V gene is TRBV29-1, the J gene TRBJ2-2; TRBD1 agrees at 8 bases. The germline V gene has CDR1 SQVTM and CDR2 ANQGSEA. CDR3 size: 13 residues. V lost 7 bases, J lost 8 bases, and 9 bases stayed unmatched. CDR3 loop: CSALTGDGGELFF. CDR3 sequence (DNA): TGCAGCGCCCTGACAGGGGACGGGGGGGAGCTGTTTTTT.

The CDR3 DNA is TGTGCCAGCAGCTTTACCCTCGGACAGGGCCATCAAGAGACCCAGTACTTC. Its translation: CASSFTLGQGHQETQYF. This chain links TRBV7-2 with TRBJ2-5; 8 positions agree with TRBD1. The CDR3 is made up of 17 amino acids. Trimming at V came to 3 bases and at J to 2 bases, leaving 11 bases not matched to a gene. Per the germline V gene, CDR1 is SGHTA and CDR2 is FQGNSA.

The rearrangement uses TRBV7-2 and TRBJ1-5; 7 bases map to TRBD1. This CDR3 is built from 14 residues. The V gene's germline CDR1 is SGHTA and CDR2 FQGNSA. The junction had 6 bases not matched to a gene; V was cut back by 4 bases and J by 6 bases. CDR3: CASSWRQGGQPQHF. CDR3 DNA sequence: TGTGCCAGCAGCTGGAGACAGGGAGGTCAGCCCCAGCATTTT. Variable domain in full (rest from reference TRBV7-2 and TRBJ1-5): GAGVSQSPSNKVTEKGKDVELRCDPISGHTALYWYRQSLGQGLEFLIYFQGNSAPDKSGLPSDRFSAERTGGSVSTLTIQRTQQEDSAVYLCASSWRQGGQPQHFGDGTRLSIL.

The chain combines TRBV7-3 with TRBJ2-1; unclear D gene. V was shortened by 5 bases and J by 7 bases, with 18 bases between the two germline ends. CDR1 and CDR2 from the germline V gene are SGHTA and FQGTGA. The CDR3 sequence is 15 residues long. This CDR3 is CASSPNSVHINEQFF. The CDR3 DNA reads TGTGCCAGCAGCCCCAACTCCGTTCATATAAATGAGCAGTTCTTC.

The chain uses TRBV7-3 and TRBJ2-2; 8 bases line up with TRBD1. Germline V gives CDR1 SGHTA, CDR2 FQGTGA. The junction had 8 bases not matched to a gene; V was cut back by 3 bases and J by 2 bases. CDR3 length: 17 residues. CDR3 region: CASSFTPDRDNTGELFF. The CDR3 DNA follows: TGTGCCAGCAGCTTTACTCCGGACAGGGATAACACCGGGGAGCTGTTTTTT.

The rearrangement joins TRBV7-2 to TRBJ2-7, with 12 positions matching TRBD2. The CDR3 sequence is 15 residues long. Germline values: CDR1 SGHTA, CDR2 FQGNSA. Germline trimming cut 1 base from V and 7 bases from J; bases unmatched to any gene: 5. In nucleotides, the CDR3 is TGTGCCAGCAGCTTAGGACTAGCGGGGGCGAGGGAGCAGTACTTC. As protein: CASSLGLAGAREQYF.

V and J are TRBV11-2 and TRBJ2-2; D gene uncertain. Germline V lookup: CDR1 SGHAT, CDR2 FQNNGV. The CDR3 has 15 residues. V was cut by 0 bases and J by 4 bases, with 9 bases left in between. The CDR3 DNA is TGTGCCAGCAGCTTAGATTCAAGGGTCACCGGGGAGCTGTTTTTT. As protein: CASSLDSRVTGELFF.

The chain links TRBV7-9 to TRBJ1-5, with TRBD1 as a possible D gene (6 bases). V gave up 6 bases and J gave up 4 bases, with 19 bases separating them. CDR3 length: 16 residues. Germline V gene data show CDR1 as SEHNR and CDR2 as FQNEAQ (reference sequence). CDR3 DNA sequence: TGTGCCAGCAGTCTTGGGGGCGAAAGAGGGAATCAGCCCCAGCATTTT. Protein: CASSLGGERGNQPQHF. The full variable domain, rest sourced from reference TRBV7-9 and TRBJ1-5, is DTGVSQNPRHKITKRGQNVTFRCDPISEHNRLYWYRQTLGQGPEFLTYFQNEAQLEKSRLLSDRFSAERPKGSFSTLEIQRTEQGDSAMYLCASSLGGERGNQPQHFGDGTRLSIL.

The chain has TRBV7-9 and TRBJ2-2; 8 nucleotides match TRBD1. The CDR3 extends over 15 amino acids. Germline lookup yields CDR1 SEHNR and CDR2 FQNEAQ (reference sequence). J gave up 3 bases and V 5 bases, and 5 bases lay outside the gene matches. The CDR3 nucleotides read TGTGCCAGCAGCGGGGGACAGGCAGACACCGGGGAGCTGTTTTTT. Its translation is CASSGGQADTGELFF.

The chain employs TRBV7-2 and TRBJ2-7, with TRBD2 matching over 12 bases. This CDR3 has 16 amino acids. The V gene end was trimmed by 2 bases and the J gene end by 0 bases; junction bases not matched to a gene: 2. Germline lookup yields CDR1 SGHTA and CDR2 FQGNSA. The CDR3 DNA is TGTGCCAGCAGCTTACTAGCGGGGGGGTACTCCTACGAGCAGTACTTC. This encodes CASSLLAGGYSYEQYF.

The chain couples TRBV7-2 to TRBJ1-5, with D tentatively TRBD1 (5 bases). CDR3 length: 18 residues. Germline CDR1 is SGHTA and CDR2 is FQGNSA. The ends were cut back, 5 bases at V and 0 bases at J, with 20 bases in the middle. In nucleotides, the CDR3 is TGTGCCAGCAGCCCACCGCCCGGACACCTCTATAGCAATCAGCCCCAGCATTTT. It codes for CASSPPPGHLYSNQPQHF.

Concerning this clone: Other DNA variants within this sample encode the same CDR3. The CDR3 loop is CASSYRGGNEKLFF. In DNA, the CDR3 is TGTGCCAGCAGCTACAGGGGCGGAAATGAAAAACTGTTTTTT. This chain links TRBV6-5 with TRBJ1-4; 7 bases agree with TRBD1. The CDR3 spans 14 residues. With V trimmed by 6 bases and J by 5 bases, 6 bases remained unmatched. Germline V lookup: CDR1 MNHEY, CDR2 SVGAGI.

The chain uses TRBV29-1 and TRBJ1-2, with D maybe TRBD1 (6 bases). Germline-derived CDR1 and CDR2 are SQVTM and ANQGSEA. The CDR3 length is 12 residues. Trimming took off 5 bases at V and 6 bases at J, with 13 bases between the two ends. CDR3 protein: CSVFQGSHGYTF. The CDR3 DNA reads as TGCAGCGTTTTCCAGGGGAGTCATGGCTACACCTTC.

The rearrangement joins TRBV10-3 to TRBJ2-3; 13 nucleotides align to TRBD2. The junction had 8 bases not matched to a gene; V was cut back by 2 bases and J by 0 bases. The CDR3 consists of 19 residues. Germline V gives CDR1 ENHRY, CDR2 SYGVKD. The CDR3 spells CAISEQLAGGYSSTDTQYF. CDR3 coding DNA: TGTGCCATCAGTGAGCAACTAGCGGGGGGGTATTCTAGCACAGATACGCAGTATTTT.

This chain joins TRBV10-3 and TRBJ2-1, with D unclear. The CDR3 contains 13 residues. Germline V gene data show CDR1 as ENHRY and CDR2 as SYGVKD. Trimming cost V 0 bases and J 7 bases, with 7 bases left between them. The CDR3 coding sequence is TGTGCCATCAGTGAGTCTGTTACTAATGAGCAGTTCTTC. Translation gives CAISESVTNEQFF.

This chain joins TRBV6-2 or TRBV6-3 and TRBJ2-5; no clear D. Germline CDR1 is MNHEY and CDR2 is SVGEGT. Trimming removed 2 bases from V and 0 bases from J, with 7 bases in between. CDR3 length: 14 residues. CDR3 loop: CASSYSGDQETQYF. CDR3 nucleotides: TGTGCCAGCAGTTACAGTGGGGACCAAGAGACCCAGTACTTC.

The J gene is TRBJ2-3, the V gene TRBV28, with 9 bases fitting TRBD1. CDR1 is MDHEN and CDR2 is SYDVKM in the germline V gene. This CDR3 is 16 amino acids long. With V trimmed by 6 bases and J by 3 bases, 10 bases remained unmatched. The CDR3 loop reads CASSTSWDRETDTQYF. CDR3 coding DNA: TGTGCCAGCAGCACCTCTTGGGACAGGGAAACAGATACGCAGTATTTT.

J is TRBJ2-1 and V is TRBV29-1, with 7 nucleotides matching TRBD1. The V gene's germline CDR1 is SQVTM and CDR2 ANQGSEA. The CDR3 has 15 residues. J lost 2 bases, V lost 1 base, and 5 bases had no gene match. CDR3 amino acids: CSVEGGTATYNEQFF. In DNA form, the CDR3 reads TGCAGCGTTGAAGGGGGGACAGCTACCTACAATGAGCAGTTCTTC.

This clone was observed a single time. The CDR3 DNA reads as TGCGCCAGCAGCCTTGCTGGGCATTTATCCACAGATACGCAGTATTTT. This codes for CASSLAGHLSTDTQYF. The J gene is TRBJ2-3, the V gene TRBV4-1; no definite D call. This CDR3 contains 16 residues. The germline V gene has CDR1 MGHRA and CDR2 YSYEKL. V was pared by 4 bases and J by 2 bases, with 16 bases between.

In DNA, the CDR3 is TGTGCCAGCAGCTGGGACAGGGGCACAGATACGCAGTATTTT. It translates to CASSWDRGTDTQYF. This chain joins TRBV5-4 and TRBJ2-3; 9 bases match TRBD1. V trimming: 3 bases; J trimming: 1 base; junction bases outside the gene matches: 0. Germline assignment: CDR1 SGHNT and CDR2 YYREEE (reference sequence). The CDR3 covers 14 residues.